This T cell receptor (beta chain) was recorded in a study of T-cell reconstitution after alpha-beta-depleted transplantation in children. Unique molecular identifiers featured in how the TCRbeta library was prepared. In TCRdb, the PCR reads were re-called with MiXCR into one record per CDR3 protein. The sample lists hundreds of thousands of distinct CDR3 sequences; about 31% were seen once. Specimen: PBMCs from the stem cell graft donor, collected from the stem cell graft. This TCR came from a human donor who donated a stem cell graft to a child with aplastic anemia.

CDR3: CASSLERGFGNEQFF. CDR3 bases: TGTGCCAGCAGTTTAGAGCGGGGTTTCGGGAATGAGCAGTTCTTC. The chain carries TRBV12-3 or TRBV12-4 and TRBJ2-1, with 7 bases fitting TRBD2. There are 15 residues in the CDR3. The ends lost 1 base at V and 7 bases at J; junction bases unmatched: 7.